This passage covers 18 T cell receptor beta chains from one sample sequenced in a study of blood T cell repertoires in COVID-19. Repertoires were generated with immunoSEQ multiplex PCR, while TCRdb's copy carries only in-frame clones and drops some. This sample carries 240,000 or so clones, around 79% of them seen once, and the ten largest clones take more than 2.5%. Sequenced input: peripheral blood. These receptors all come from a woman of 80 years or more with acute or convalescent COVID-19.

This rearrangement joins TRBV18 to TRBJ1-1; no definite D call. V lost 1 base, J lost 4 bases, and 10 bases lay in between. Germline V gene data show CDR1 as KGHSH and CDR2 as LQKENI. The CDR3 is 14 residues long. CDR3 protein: CASSPLLEGTEAFF. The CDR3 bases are TGTGCCAGCTCACCACTGTTGGAGGGCACTGAAGCTTTCTTT.

For the CDR3, the DNA is TGTGCCAGCAGCCAGGCAGGGGGCGAGGGGGCTTTCTTT. Translating gives CASSQAGGEGAFF. The chain has TRBV3-1 (or the pseudogene TRBV3-2) and TRBJ1-1; 8 nucleotides match TRBD1. V was pared by 3 bases and J by 11 bases, with 8 bases of the junction left unmatched. There are 13 residues in the CDR3. Germline V gene sequence: CDR1 LGHDT, CDR2 YNNKEL (reference sequence).

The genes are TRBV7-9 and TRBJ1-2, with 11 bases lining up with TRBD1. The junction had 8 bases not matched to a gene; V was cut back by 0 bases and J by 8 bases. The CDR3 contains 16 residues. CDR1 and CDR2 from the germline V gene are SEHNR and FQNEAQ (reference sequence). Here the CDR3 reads CASSLARTGGMQGYTF. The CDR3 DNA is TGTGCCAGCAGCTTAGCGCGGACAGGGGGCATGCAAGGCTACACCTTC.

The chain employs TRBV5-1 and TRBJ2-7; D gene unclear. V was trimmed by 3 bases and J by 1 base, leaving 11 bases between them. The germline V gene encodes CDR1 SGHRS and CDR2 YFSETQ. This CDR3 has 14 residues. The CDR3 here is CASSSSVGSYEQYF. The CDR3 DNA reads TGCGCCAGCAGCTCAAGCGTTGGGTCCTACGAGCAGTACTTC.

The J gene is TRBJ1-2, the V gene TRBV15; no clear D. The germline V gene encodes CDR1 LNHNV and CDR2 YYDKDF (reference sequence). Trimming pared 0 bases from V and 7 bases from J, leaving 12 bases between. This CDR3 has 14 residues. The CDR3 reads CATSRDRSMRGYTF. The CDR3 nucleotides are TGTGCCACCAGCAGAGACCGGTCGATGCGTGGCTACACCTTC.

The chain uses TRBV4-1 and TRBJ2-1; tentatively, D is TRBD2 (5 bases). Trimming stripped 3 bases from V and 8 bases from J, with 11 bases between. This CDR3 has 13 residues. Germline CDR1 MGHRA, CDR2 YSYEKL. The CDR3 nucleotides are TGCGCCAGCAGCCAGATGGAGGCCGATGAGCAGTTCTTC. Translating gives CASSQMEADEQFF.

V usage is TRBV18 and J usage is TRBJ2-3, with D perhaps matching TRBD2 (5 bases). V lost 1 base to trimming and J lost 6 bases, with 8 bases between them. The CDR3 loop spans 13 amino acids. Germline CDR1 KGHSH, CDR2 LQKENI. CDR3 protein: CASSPQREDTQYF. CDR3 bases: TGTGCCAGCTCACCACAGAGGGAGGATACGCAGTATTTT. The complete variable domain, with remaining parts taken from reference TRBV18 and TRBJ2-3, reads NAGVMQNPRHLVRRRGQEARLRCSPMKGHSHVYWYRQLPEEGLKFMVYLQKENIIDESGMPKERFSAEFPKEGPSILRIQQVVRGDSAAYFCASSPQREDTQYFGPGTRLTVL.

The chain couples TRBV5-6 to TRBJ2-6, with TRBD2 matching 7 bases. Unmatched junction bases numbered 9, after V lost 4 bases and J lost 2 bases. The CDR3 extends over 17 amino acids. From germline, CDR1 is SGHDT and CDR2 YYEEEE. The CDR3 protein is CASSRAGPPTGANVLTF. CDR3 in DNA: TGTGCCAGCAGCCGAGCGGGACCTCCCACTGGGGCCAACGTCCTGACTTTC.

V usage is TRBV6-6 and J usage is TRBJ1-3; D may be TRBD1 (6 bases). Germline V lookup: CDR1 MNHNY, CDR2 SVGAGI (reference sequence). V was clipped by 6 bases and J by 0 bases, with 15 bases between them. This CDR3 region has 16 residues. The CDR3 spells CASRGGQGFSGNTIYF. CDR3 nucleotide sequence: TGTGCCAGCAGGGGGGGGCAGGGGTTCTCTGGAAACACCATATATTTT.

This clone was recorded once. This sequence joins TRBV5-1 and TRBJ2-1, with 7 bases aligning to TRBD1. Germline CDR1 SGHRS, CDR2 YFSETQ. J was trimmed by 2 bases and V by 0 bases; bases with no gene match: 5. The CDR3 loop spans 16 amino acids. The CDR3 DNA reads TGCGCCAGCAGCTTGGCCGGGACAGTGACCTACAATGAGCAGTTCTTC. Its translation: CASSLAGTVTYNEQFF.

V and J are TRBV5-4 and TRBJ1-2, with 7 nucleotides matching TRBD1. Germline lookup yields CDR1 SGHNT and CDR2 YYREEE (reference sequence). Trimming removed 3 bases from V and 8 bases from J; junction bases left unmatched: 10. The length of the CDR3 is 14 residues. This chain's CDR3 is CASSSGQVGVGYTF. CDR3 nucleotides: TGTGCCAGCAGCTCCGGACAGGTGGGAGTCGGCTACACCTTC.

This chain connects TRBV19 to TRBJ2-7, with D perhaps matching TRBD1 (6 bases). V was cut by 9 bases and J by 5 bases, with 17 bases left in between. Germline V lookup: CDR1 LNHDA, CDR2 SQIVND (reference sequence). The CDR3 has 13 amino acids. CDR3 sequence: CASTKQGTHEQYF. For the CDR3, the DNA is TGTGCCAGCACAAAACAGGGTACCCACGAGCAGTACTTC. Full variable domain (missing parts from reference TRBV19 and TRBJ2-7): DGGITQSPKYLFRKEGQNVTLSCEQNLNHDAMYWYRQDPGQGLRLIYYSQIVNDFQKGDIAEGYSVSREKKESFPLTVTSAQKNPTAFYLCASTKQGTHEQYFGPGTRLTVT.

This CDR3 is CASSRDRGHHEKLFF. For the CDR3, the DNA is TGTGCCAGCAGCAGGGACAGGGGGCACCATGAAAAACTGTTTTTT. The chain combines TRBV5-4 with TRBJ1-4, with 12 bases that match TRBD1. CDR3 length: 15 amino acids. The J segment lost 6 bases and the V segment lost 4 bases, leaving 4 bases of the junction unmatched. The germline CDR1 and CDR2 sequences are SGHNT and YYREEE (reference sequence).

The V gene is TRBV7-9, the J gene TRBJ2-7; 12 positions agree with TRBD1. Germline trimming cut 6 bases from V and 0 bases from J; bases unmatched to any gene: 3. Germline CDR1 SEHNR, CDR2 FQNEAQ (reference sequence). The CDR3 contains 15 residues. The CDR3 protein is CASSSGQGASYEQYF. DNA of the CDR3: TGTGCCAGCAGTTCGGGACAGGGGGCCTCCTACGAGCAGTACTTC.

CDR3 nucleotide sequence: TGTGCCAGCAGCAAAACCGGGACAGGGAGAGGAAACACCATATATTTT. It yields the protein CASSKTGTGRGNTIYF. V and J are TRBV3-1 (or the pseudogene TRBV3-2) and TRBJ1-3; 9 nucleotides agree with TRBD1. J gave up 4 bases and V 5 bases, and 9 bases lay outside the gene matches. There are 16 residues in the CDR3. Germline loops: CDR1 LGHDT, CDR2 YNNKEL (reference sequence).

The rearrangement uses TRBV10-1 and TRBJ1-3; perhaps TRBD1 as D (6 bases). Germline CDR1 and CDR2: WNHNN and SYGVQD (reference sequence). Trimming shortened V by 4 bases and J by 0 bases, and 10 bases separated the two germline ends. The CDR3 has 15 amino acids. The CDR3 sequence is CASSAGQSSGNTIYF. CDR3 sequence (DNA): TGCGCCAGCAGTGCCGGACAGAGCTCTGGAAACACCATATATTTT.

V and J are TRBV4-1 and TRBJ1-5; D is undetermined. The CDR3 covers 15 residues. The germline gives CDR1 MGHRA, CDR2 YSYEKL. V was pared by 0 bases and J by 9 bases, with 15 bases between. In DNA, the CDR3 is TGCGCCAGCAGCCAAGATTCGGTCCGGGGAGGGCCCCAGCATTTT. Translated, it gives CASSQDSVRGGPQHF.

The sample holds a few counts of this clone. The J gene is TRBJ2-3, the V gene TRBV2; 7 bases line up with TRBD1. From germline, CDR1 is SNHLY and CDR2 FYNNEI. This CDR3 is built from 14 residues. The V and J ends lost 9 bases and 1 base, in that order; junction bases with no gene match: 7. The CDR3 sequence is CASGDRVGTDTQYF. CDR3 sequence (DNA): TGTGCCAGTGGAGACAGGGTTGGCACAGATACGCAGTATTTT.